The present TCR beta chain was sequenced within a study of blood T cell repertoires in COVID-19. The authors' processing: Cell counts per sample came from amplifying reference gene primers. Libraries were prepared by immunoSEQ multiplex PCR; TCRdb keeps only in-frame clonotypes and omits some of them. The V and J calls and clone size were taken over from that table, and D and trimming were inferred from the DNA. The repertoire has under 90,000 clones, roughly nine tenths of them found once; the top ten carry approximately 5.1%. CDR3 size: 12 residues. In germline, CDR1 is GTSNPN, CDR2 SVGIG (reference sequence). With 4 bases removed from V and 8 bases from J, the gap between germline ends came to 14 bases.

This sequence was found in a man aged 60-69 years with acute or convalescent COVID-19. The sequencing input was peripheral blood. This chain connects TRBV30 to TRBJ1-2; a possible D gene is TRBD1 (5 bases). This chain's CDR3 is CAWKTGHRGYTF. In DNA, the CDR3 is TGTGCCTGGAAAACCGGCCACAGGGGCTACACCTTC.